This T cell receptor (beta chain) was captured in a study of shared T cell receptors in the human thymus. Some clones are missing from TCRdb's copy, which holds only in-frame ones; the method was immunoSEQ multiplex PCR. The data contain about 660,000 clones, around 89% of them singletons. The junction had 12 bases not matched to a gene; V was cut back by 5 bases and J by 3 bases. This CDR3 comprises 18 residues. Germline V gene data show CDR1 as SGHVS and CDR2 as FQNEAQ. These same records also appear under a second study, on human thymus T cells. Per that paper: Serving as donors were healthy Finnish infants, each of whom was having open corrective surgery for congenital heart defects. During corrective heart surgery, resections were taken, and the thymus tissue came from them. The authors found apparently biased V and J gene usage in thymic and blood repertoires. A high degree of thymic repertoire overlap among unrelated individuals was reported in related research.

Sequencing was carried out using thymocytes. The rearrangement links TRBV7-8 to TRBJ2-5; 13 bases are shared with TRBD2. This receptor was taken from a boy younger than two with a congenital heart defect. CDR3 bases: TGTGCCAGCAGCCCTGGACTAGCGGGAGCCACCTTAAAAGAGACCCAGTACTTC. Protein product: CASSPGLAGATLKETQYF.